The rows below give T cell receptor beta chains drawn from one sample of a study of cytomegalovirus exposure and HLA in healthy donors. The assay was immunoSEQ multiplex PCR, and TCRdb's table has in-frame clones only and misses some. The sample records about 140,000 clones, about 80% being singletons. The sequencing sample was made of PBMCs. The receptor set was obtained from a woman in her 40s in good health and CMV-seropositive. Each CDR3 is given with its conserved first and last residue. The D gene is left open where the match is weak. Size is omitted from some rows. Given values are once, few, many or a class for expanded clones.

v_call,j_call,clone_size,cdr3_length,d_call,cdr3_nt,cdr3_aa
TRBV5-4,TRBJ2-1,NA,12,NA,TGTGCCAGCAGCTTGATCGAGAATGAGCAGTTCTTC,CASSLIENEQFF
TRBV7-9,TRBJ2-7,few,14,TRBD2,TGTGCCAGCGGCCCGACTAGCGGTCCCTACGAGCAGTACTTC,CASGPTSGPYEQYF
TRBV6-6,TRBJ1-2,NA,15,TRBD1,TGTGCCAGCAGTTACTCACAGGGGGCTAAGGATGGCTACACCTTC,CASSYSQGAKDGYTF
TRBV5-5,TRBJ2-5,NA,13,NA,TGTGCCAGCAGCTTGGCCAGGTTTAAGACCCAGTACTTC,CASSLARFKTQYF
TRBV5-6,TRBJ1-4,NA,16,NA,TGTGCCAGCAGCCTCCGACAGCTTGCAACTAATGAAAAACTGTTTTTT,CASSLRQLATNEKLFF
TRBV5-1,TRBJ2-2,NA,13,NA,TGCGCCAGCAGCTTCTACAGCCCCGGGGAGCTGTTTTTT,CASSFYSPGELFF
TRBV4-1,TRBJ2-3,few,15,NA,TGCGCCAGCAGCCAATCACAGGGTAGCACAGATACGCAGTATTTT,CASSQSQGSTDTQYF
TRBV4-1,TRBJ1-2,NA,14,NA,TGCGCCAGCAGCCAAGTCTCCCGTGACTATGGCTACACCTTC,CASSQVSRDYGYTF
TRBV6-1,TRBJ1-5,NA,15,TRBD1,TGTGCCACCCTAGGGGGCAGCAATAGCAATCAGCCCCAGCATTTT,CATLGGSNSNQPQHF
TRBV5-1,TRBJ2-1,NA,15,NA,TGCGCCAGCAGCTTGGTCGGGAGCTCCTACAATGAGCAGTTCTTC,CASSLVGSSYNEQFF
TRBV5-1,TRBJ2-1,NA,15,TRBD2,TGCGCCAGCAGCTTCTCCCCTAGCGGGAGCAATGAGCAGTTCTTC,CASSFSPSGSNEQFF
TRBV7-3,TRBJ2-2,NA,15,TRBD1,TGTGCCAGCAGCTCGGGACAGGGGACCACCGGGGAGCTGTTTTTT,CASSSGQGTTGELFF
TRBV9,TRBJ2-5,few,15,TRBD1,TGTGCCAGCAGCGCGGGACAGCGGCCCCAAGAGACCCAGTACTTC,CASSAGQRPQETQYF
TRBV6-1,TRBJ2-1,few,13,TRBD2,TGTGCCAGCCGACTAGCGGGAGGGAATGAGCAGTTCTTC,CASRLAGGNEQFF
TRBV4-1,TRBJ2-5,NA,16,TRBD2,TGCGCCAGCAGCCAAGCACCTAGCGGGAGGTTGGAGACCCAGTACTTC,CASSQAPSGRLETQYF
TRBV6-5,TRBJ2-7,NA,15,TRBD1,TGTGCCAGCAGTTTGTTCCCCGGGACAGCCTACGAGCAGTACTTC,CASSLFPGTAYEQYF
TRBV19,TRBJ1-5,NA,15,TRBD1,TGTGCCAGTAGTACAACCCCGACAGGGAATCAGCCCCAGCATTTT,CASSTTPTGNQPQHF
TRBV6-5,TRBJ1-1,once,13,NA,TGTGCCAGCAGTGAGACTCGGAACACTGAAGCTTTCTTT,CASSETRNTEAFF
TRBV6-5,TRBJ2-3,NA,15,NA,TGTGCCAGCAGTTACGGGCTAGCGAGGGCAGATACGCAGTATTTT,CASSYGLARADTQYF
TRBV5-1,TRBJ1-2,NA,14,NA,TGCGCCAGCCGCCAGACAGGAGGAGTCGAAGGCTACACCTTC,CASRQTGGVEGYTF
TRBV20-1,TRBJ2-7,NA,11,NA,TGCAGTGCTTCCGGAGTGGGCGAGCAGTACTTC,CSASGVGEQYF
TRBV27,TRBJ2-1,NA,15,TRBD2,TGTGCCAGCAGTCCCCGAAGGCTAGCGGGGGGTGAGCAGTTCTTC,CASSPRRLAGGEQFF
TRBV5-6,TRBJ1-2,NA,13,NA,TGTGCCAGCAGCTCCCCGGGAATGTATGGCTACACCTTC,CASSSPGMYGYTF
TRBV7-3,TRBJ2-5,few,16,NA,TGTGCCAGCAGCTTAAACCCCGCGGGGTTTCCAGAGACCCAGTACTTC,CASSLNPAGFPETQYF
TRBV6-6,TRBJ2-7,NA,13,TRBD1,TGTGCCAGCAGTGACAGGGGAAGCTACGAGCAGTACTTC,CASSDRGSYEQYF
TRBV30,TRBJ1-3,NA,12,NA,TGTGCCTGGAGTGTCAGGGCAGACACCATATATTTT,CAWSVRADTIYF
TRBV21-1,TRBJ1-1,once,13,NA,TGTGCCAGCAGCAAAGACAGGGTGTTTGAAGCTTTCTTT,CASSKDRVFEAFF
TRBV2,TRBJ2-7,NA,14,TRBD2,TGTGCCAGCAGTGGGACTAGCGCCTCCTACGAGCAGTACTTC,CASSGTSASYEQYF
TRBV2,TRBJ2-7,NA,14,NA,TGTGCCAGCGACGCGGGGGACACCTCCTACGAGCAGTACTTC,CASDAGDTSYEQYF
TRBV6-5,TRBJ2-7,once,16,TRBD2,TGTGCCAGCAGTTACTCTTACGGGACTAGCGGCTACGAGCAGTACTTC,CASSYSYGTSGYEQYF
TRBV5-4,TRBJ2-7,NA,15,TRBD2,TGTGCCAGCAGCCTGGGACTAGCGGACCCCCTGAAGCAGTACTTC,CASSLGLADPLKQYF
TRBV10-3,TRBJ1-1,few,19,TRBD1,TGTGCCATCAGTGAAAGGCGGGGACAGGGCCGATTTGGGGACACTGAAGCTTTCTTT,CAISERRGQGRFGDTEAFF
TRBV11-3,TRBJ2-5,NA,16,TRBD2,TGTGCCAGCAGCCCCGGGACTAGCGGGAGTCGGGAGACCCAGTACTTC,CASSPGTSGSRETQYF
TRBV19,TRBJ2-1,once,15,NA,TGTGCCAGTAGTCCAGAAGGAGTGCGGGGCAATGAGCAGTTCTTC,CASSPEGVRGNEQFF
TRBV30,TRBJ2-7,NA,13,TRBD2,TGTGCCTGGAAAATAGCGGGAGCCTACGAGCAGTACTTC,CAWKIAGAYEQYF
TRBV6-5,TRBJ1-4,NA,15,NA,TGTGCCAGCAGTTACTCTCAACACCCAGGAGAAAAACTGTTTTTT,CASSYSQHPGEKLFF
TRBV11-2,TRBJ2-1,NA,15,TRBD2,TGTGCCAGCAGTCGTACGACTAGCGGGGGCAATGAGCAGTTCTTC,CASSRTTSGGNEQFF
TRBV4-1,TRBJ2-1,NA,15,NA,TGCGCCAGCAGCCAAGAAGACAATGGGAGGAATGAGCAGTTCTTC,CASSQEDNGRNEQFF
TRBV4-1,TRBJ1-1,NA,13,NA,TGCGCCAGCAGCGAAGTATTGAACACTGAAGCTTTCTTT,CASSEVLNTEAFF
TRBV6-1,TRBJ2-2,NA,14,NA,TGTGCCAGCAAACCGGGGAATTTAGCCGGGGAGCTGTTTTTT,CASKPGNLAGELFF
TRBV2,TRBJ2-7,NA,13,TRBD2,TGTGCCAGCAGTTTGGCGGGGGACGGGGAGCAGTACTTC,CASSLAGDGEQYF
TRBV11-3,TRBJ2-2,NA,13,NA,TGTGCCAGCAGCTTCCAGGATACTGGGGAGCTGTTTTTT,CASSFQDTGELFF
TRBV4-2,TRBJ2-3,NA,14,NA,TGTGCCAGCAGCCAAGGTTCTTCGCGTGATACGCAGTATTTT,CASSQGSSRDTQYF
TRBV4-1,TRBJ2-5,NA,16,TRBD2,TGCGCCAGCAGCCAAGATCGAGTCGGGGGGGGTAAGACCCAGTACTTC,CASSQDRVGGGKTQYF
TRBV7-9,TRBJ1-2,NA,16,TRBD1,TGTGCCAGCAGATCGGGACAGGGGAAATTTAACTATGGCTACACCTTC,CASRSGQGKFNYGYTF
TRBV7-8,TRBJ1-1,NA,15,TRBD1,TGTGCCAGCAGCACTTCTCGAGGGGGCGACACTGAAGCTTTCTTT,CASSTSRGGDTEAFF
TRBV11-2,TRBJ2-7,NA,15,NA,TGTGCCAGCAGCGCCCGCGATTTTTCGGACAACGAGCAGTACTTC,CASSARDFSDNEQYF
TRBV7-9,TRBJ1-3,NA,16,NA,TGTGCCAGCAGCCCCCGCGGCAGTCTCTCTGGAAACACCATATATTTT,CASSPRGSLSGNTIYF
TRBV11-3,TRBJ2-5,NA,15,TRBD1,TGTGCCAGCAGCTACGGACAGGCGCCCCAAGAGACCCAGTACTTC,CASSYGQAPQETQYF
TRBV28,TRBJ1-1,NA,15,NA,TGTGCCATCAATTACATGCATCGTCCCAACACTGAAGCTTTCTTT,CAINYMHRPNTEAFF
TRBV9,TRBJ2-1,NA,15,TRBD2,TGTGCCAGCAGCGAGGGACTAGCGGTATACAATGAGCAGTTCTTC,CASSEGLAVYNEQFF
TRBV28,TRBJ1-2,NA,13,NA,TGTGCCAGCAGTTTGGGGACAAGCTATGGCTACACCTTC,CASSLGTSYGYTF